This TCR beta chain was found in a study of T cells in Graves' hyperthyroidism and ophthalmopathy. Regions amplified from RNA transcripts were the TCR beta CDR3 regions. HTBI primers were used for first-round RT-PCR of the TCR CDR3. In TCRdb, the multiplex PCR reads were re-called with MiXCR into one record per CDR3 protein. The table has about 260,000 distinct CDR3 sequences, about 20% seen once. In germline, CDR1 is SGDLS, CDR2 YYNGEE. This CDR3 spans 15 amino acids. V was pared by 2 bases and J by 6 bases, with 6 bases of the junction left unmatched. Uncontrolled infection, other autoimmune disease, pregnancy or lactation disqualified patients from enrolment. Diagnosis rested on symptoms, serum thyroxine and TRAb, thyroid ultrasound, and orbital computed tomography.

This chain links TRBV9 with TRBJ2-2; 8 nucleotides agree with TRBD2. The sample taken for sequencing was blood. This clonotype was obtained from a young man with Graves' ophthalmopathy. The CDR3 here is CASSVQRERPGELFF. CDR3 DNA: TGTGCCAGCAGCGTGCAGCGGGAGCGACCCGGGGAGCTGTTTTTT.